This TCR beta chain was found in a study of blood T cells in healthy people across ages. The CDR3 is 15 residues long. CDR1 and CDR2 (germline): SGHKS, YYEKEE (reference sequence). The ends were cut back, 0 bases at V and 5 bases at J, with 11 bases in the middle. The authors ran a second PCR of 7 to 11 cycles using a sample-barcoded 5' primer and a J-beta primer mix. TCRdb reprocessed the 5' RACE reads with MiXCR, giving one entry per CDR3 protein. The sample records approximately 1.5 million distinct CDR3 sequences, less than 45% being singletons. This clonotype was counted only a few times. The rearrangement uses TRBV5-5 and TRBJ2-2; D gene uncertain. Material: blood. This sequence was found in a woman between 18 and 29 years old in good health. CDR3 DNA: TGTGCCAGCAGCTTGGAACAGCGCGTAACCGGGGAGCTGTTTTTT. Amino acids: CASSLEQRVTGELFF.